A selection of T cell receptor beta chains follows, all from one sample in a study of identical twins. MiXCR, applied by TCRdb to the 5' RACE reads, yields one record per CDR3 protein. This table holds about 200,000 distinct CDR3 sequences, about 10% found once. Input material: memory T cells sorted from blood. All receptors come from a man aged 45 to 65 in good health. The CDR3 runs from the conserved cysteine through the conserved F or W. Each record gives: J gene, clone size, D gene, V gene, CDR3 DNA, CDR3 protein. A D gene is named only where the DNA matches it firmly. Clone size appears in some rows only: once, few, many, or a class for an expanded clone.

j_gene: TRBJ2-5; abundance: once; d_gene: .; v_gene: TRBV5-4; CDR3nt: TGTGCCAGCAGCCTTGTCGGGAGTAGAGAGACCCAGTACTTC; CDR3aa: CASSLVGSRETQYF
j_gene: TRBJ2-3; abundance: .; d_gene: .; v_gene: TRBV7-6; CDR3nt: TGTGCCAGCAGCCAAGCGGGTCCAGATACGCAGTATTTT; CDR3aa: CASSQAGPDTQYF
j_gene: TRBJ2-1; abundance: .; d_gene: .; v_gene: TRBV11-2; CDR3nt: TGTGCCAGCAGCTTCGGTTCCAATGAGCAGTTCTTC; CDR3aa: CASSFGSNEQFF
j_gene: TRBJ2-7; abundance: many; d_gene: .; v_gene: TRBV20-1; CDR3nt: TGCAGTGCTAACCGGGACTCTTACGAGCAGTACTTC; CDR3aa: CSANRDSYEQYF
j_gene: TRBJ2-1; abundance: many; d_gene: TRBD2; v_gene: TRBV28; CDR3nt: TGTGCCAGCAATCCTACTAGCGGGGGGACATACAATGAGCAGTTCTTC; CDR3aa: CASNPTSGGTYNEQFF
j_gene: TRBJ2-5; abundance: many; d_gene: .; v_gene: TRBV24-1; CDR3nt: TGTGCCACCAGTGATGAAGAGACCCAGTACTTC; CDR3aa: CATSDEETQYF
j_gene: TRBJ2-3; abundance: few; d_gene: .; v_gene: TRBV7-8; CDR3nt: TGTGCCAGCAGCTTGACGGGAGCCCTTAGCACAGATACGCAGTATTTT; CDR3aa: CASSLTGALSTDTQYF
j_gene: TRBJ2-3; abundance: .; d_gene: .; v_gene: TRBV29-1; CDR3nt: TGCAGCGTTGATGAGGGGGGCAGGGATACGCAGTATTTT; CDR3aa: CSVDEGGRDTQYF
j_gene: TRBJ2-2; abundance: .; d_gene: .; v_gene: TRBV30; CDR3nt: TGTGCCTGGAGGTACAACAGGGACACCGGGGAGCTGTTTTTT; CDR3aa: CAWRYNRDTGELFF
j_gene: TRBJ2-4; abundance: .; d_gene: .; v_gene: TRBV28; CDR3nt: TGTGCCAGCAGTTCCCCCCGGCAGGCGGCGGGGGCCAAAAACATTCAGTACTTC; CDR3aa: CASSSPRQAAGAKNIQYF
j_gene: TRBJ2-1; abundance: .; d_gene: .; v_gene: TRBV27; CDR3nt: TGTGCCAGCACGGACGCCCCATGGGGCAATGAGCAGTTCTTC; CDR3aa: CASTDAPWGNEQFF
j_gene: TRBJ2-3; abundance: .; d_gene: .; v_gene: TRBV5-1; CDR3nt: TGCGCCAGCAGCTTGGCCGGGCAGGGGAGCACAGATACGCAGTATTTT; CDR3aa: CASSLAGQGSTDTQYF
j_gene: TRBJ2-2; abundance: .; d_gene: TRBD1; v_gene: TRBV12-3/TRBV12-4; CDR3nt: TGTGCCAGCAGTACCCGGGGACAGGGGGCGATCGGGGAGCTGTTTTTT; CDR3aa: CASSTRGQGAIGELFF
j_gene: TRBJ1-4; abundance: many; d_gene: .; v_gene: TRBV28; CDR3nt: TGTGCCAGCAGTGTGGGAACAGAGACAACTAATGAAAAACTGTTTTTT; CDR3aa: CASSVGTETTNEKLFF
j_gene: TRBJ2-7; abundance: .; d_gene: TRBD2; v_gene: TRBV12-3/TRBV12-4; CDR3nt: TGTGCCAGCAGTTTAGCGTCCGGGACTAGCGGGAACCCCTACGAGCAGTACTTC; CDR3aa: CASSLASGTSGNPYEQYF
j_gene: TRBJ2-1; abundance: many; d_gene: TRBD2; v_gene: TRBV10-3; CDR3nt: TGTGCCATCAAAGAACACCAAGCGGGGGGTGGCTACAATGAGCAGTTCTTC; CDR3aa: CAIKEHQAGGGYNEQFF
j_gene: TRBJ2-1; abundance: .; d_gene: TRBD1; v_gene: TRBV5-1; CDR3nt: TGCGCCAGCAGCGGGGGACAGGAAAACAATGAGCAGTTCTTC; CDR3aa: CASSGGQENNEQFF
j_gene: TRBJ1-5; abundance: .; d_gene: .; v_gene: TRBV20-1; CDR3nt: TGCAGTGCTAGAGGGGCGACAGGAAATCAGCCCCAGCATTTT; CDR3aa: CSARGATGNQPQHF
j_gene: TRBJ1-5; abundance: .; d_gene: TRBD1; v_gene: TRBV12-3/TRBV12-4; CDR3nt: TGTGCCAGCAGTCCACCAGACAGGGTCGCTCAGCCCCAGCATTTT; CDR3aa: CASSPPDRVAQPQHF
j_gene: TRBJ1-1; abundance: many; d_gene: TRBD1; v_gene: TRBV15; CDR3nt: TGTGCCACCAGGTTGGGGGAGGGGGCGAACACTGAAGCTTTCTTT; CDR3aa: CATRLGEGANTEAFF
j_gene: TRBJ2-3; abundance: .; d_gene: .; v_gene: TRBV7-9; CDR3nt: TGTGCCAGCAGCTTAGCGGATTCAGATACGCAGTATTTT; CDR3aa: CASSLADSDTQYF
j_gene: TRBJ1-1; abundance: many; d_gene: .; v_gene: TRBV7-6; CDR3nt: TGTGCCAGCAGCGCAAGGGCGGCAGTCCGGAACACTGAAGCTTTCTTT; CDR3aa: CASSARAAVRNTEAFF
j_gene: TRBJ2-1; abundance: many; d_gene: TRBD2; v_gene: TRBV6-1; CDR3nt: TGTGCCAGCAGGACTAGCGGGAGAGGTTATGAGCAGTTCTTC; CDR3aa: CASRTSGRGYEQFF
j_gene: TRBJ2-7; abundance: many; d_gene: .; v_gene: TRBV30; CDR3nt: TGTGCCTGGAGTGGAGCTCCATCCTACGAGCAGTACTTC; CDR3aa: CAWSGAPSYEQYF
j_gene: TRBJ2-3; abundance: many; d_gene: TRBD2; v_gene: TRBV6-1; CDR3nt: TGTGCCAGCAGGAGGACTAGCGGGAGTGCAGATACGCAGTATTTT; CDR3aa: CASRRTSGSADTQYF
j_gene: TRBJ2-1; abundance: .; d_gene: TRBD2; v_gene: TRBV20-1; CDR3nt: TGCAGTGGGTTCAATCCCAGCGGGAGCTCCTACAATGAGCAGTTCTTC; CDR3aa: CSGFNPSGSSYNEQFF
j_gene: TRBJ1-2; abundance: many; d_gene: .; v_gene: TRBV2; CDR3nt: TGTGCCAGCAACCCAGTCCAGGGCTACACCTTC; CDR3aa: CASNPVQGYTF
j_gene: TRBJ2-7; abundance: .; d_gene: .; v_gene: TRBV18; CDR3nt: TGTGCCAGCTCACCACGGAGTGCCGGGGTCTTCTACGAGCAGTACTTC; CDR3aa: CASSPRSAGVFYEQYF
j_gene: TRBJ2-3; abundance: .; d_gene: .; v_gene: TRBV6-2/TRBV6-3; CDR3nt: TGTGCCAGCAGTTCGCCGGGACTCATAACAGATACGCAGTATTTT; CDR3aa: CASSSPGLITDTQYF
j_gene: TRBJ1-2; abundance: .; d_gene: .; v_gene: TRBV20-1; CDR3nt: TGCAGTGCTAGAGATCTTCTATATGGCTACACCTTC; CDR3aa: CSARDLLYGYTF
j_gene: TRBJ2-1; abundance: .; d_gene: TRBD1; v_gene: TRBV5-1; CDR3nt: TGCGCCAGCGACCTACAGGGGGCTGTCTACAATGAGCAGTTCTTC; CDR3aa: CASDLQGAVYNEQFF
j_gene: TRBJ2-5; abundance: few; d_gene: .; v_gene: TRBV10-1; CDR3nt: TGCGCCAGCAGTGAGGGGGCGCGGGGGCTGCAACAAGAGACCCAGTACTTC; CDR3aa: CASSEGARGLQQETQYF
j_gene: TRBJ2-2; abundance: few; d_gene: TRBD1; v_gene: TRBV28; CDR3nt: TGTGCCAGCAGTTGGCTCATGGGGACAGGGAACACCGGGGAGCTGTTTTTT; CDR3aa: CASSWLMGTGNTGELFF
j_gene: TRBJ1-6; abundance: .; d_gene: TRBD1; v_gene: TRBV7-2; CDR3nt: TGTGCCAGCAGCTTACATGGGACAGGGGGAATTTCACCCCTCCACTTT; CDR3aa: CASSLHGTGGISPLHF
j_gene: TRBJ2-7; abundance: .; d_gene: TRBD2; v_gene: TRBV10-3; CDR3nt: TGTGCCATCAACCAGCGGGGAGAATACGAGCAGTACTTC; CDR3aa: CAINQRGEYEQYF
j_gene: TRBJ2-1; abundance: .; d_gene: .; v_gene: TRBV15; CDR3nt: TGTGCCACCAGCGGGGAGCTCGACGGGAATGAGCAGTTCTTC; CDR3aa: CATSGELDGNEQFF
j_gene: TRBJ2-7; abundance: .; d_gene: TRBD1; v_gene: TRBV10-1; CDR3nt: TGCGCCAGCAGTGAAGGGGGACAGGGAGCCTTCGAGCAGTACTTC; CDR3aa: CASSEGGQGAFEQYF
j_gene: TRBJ2-1; abundance: many; d_gene: .; v_gene: TRBV5-6; CDR3nt: TGTGCCAGCAGCCACAGCGACAGCAATGAGCAGTTCTTC; CDR3aa: CASSHSDSNEQFF
j_gene: TRBJ2-3; abundance: .; d_gene: .; v_gene: TRBV7-9; CDR3nt: TGTGCCAGCAGGGCTGATGGCGCAGATACGCAGTATTTT; CDR3aa: CASRADGADTQYF
j_gene: TRBJ2-7; abundance: many; d_gene: .; v_gene: TRBV6-1; CDR3nt: TGTGCCAGCAACCCGCGATCTAGTACGGTTATAGGGTACGAGCAGTACTTC; CDR3aa: CASNPRSSTVIGYEQYF
j_gene: TRBJ2-2; abundance: .; d_gene: .; v_gene: TRBV10-3; CDR3nt: TGTGCCATCAGTGAAGGTACCGGGGAGCTGTTTTTT; CDR3aa: CAISEGTGELFF
j_gene: TRBJ2-7; abundance: few; d_gene: .; v_gene: TRBV20-1; CDR3nt: TGCAGTGCTAGAGATACCAGGGGAGGAATCGAGCAGTACTTC; CDR3aa: CSARDTRGGIEQYF
j_gene: TRBJ2-1; abundance: many; d_gene: .; v_gene: TRBV10-3; CDR3nt: TGTGCCATCAGACAGAACGTTAACAATGAGCAGTTCTTC; CDR3aa: CAIRQNVNNEQFF
j_gene: TRBJ1-4; abundance: many; d_gene: .; v_gene: TRBV6-1; CDR3nt: TGTGCCAGCAGAACTCAGGGAAGTGAAAAACTGTTTTTT; CDR3aa: CASRTQGSEKLFF
j_gene: TRBJ1-5; abundance: .; d_gene: .; v_gene: TRBV5-1; CDR3nt: TGCGCCAGCAGCATGTGTCGTGACAGTCTTCGGAGCAATCAGCCCCAGCATTTT; CDR3aa: CASSMCRDSLRSNQPQHF
j_gene: TRBJ2-2; abundance: .; d_gene: TRBD2; v_gene: TRBV6-2/TRBV6-3; CDR3nt: TGTGCCAGCAGTTTCGCAATGACTAGCGGATTAACCGGGGAGCTGTTTTTT; CDR3aa: CASSFAMTSGLTGELFF
j_gene: TRBJ1-6; abundance: .; d_gene: .; v_gene: TRBV29-1; CDR3nt: TGCAGCGTTGAAAAGGTTTGGGCAGGGAGAAATTCACCCCTCCACTTT; CDR3aa: CSVEKVWAGRNSPLHF
j_gene: TRBJ1-4; abundance: few; d_gene: .; v_gene: TRBV6-1; CDR3nt: TGTGCCAGCAGTGCCCGGGGACAAGTTTATGAAAAACTGTTTTTT; CDR3aa: CASSARGQVYEKLFF
j_gene: TRBJ2-5; abundance: many; d_gene: .; v_gene: TRBV7-8; CDR3nt: TGTGCCAGCAGCTTACAGGGGCACAAAGAGACCCAGTACTTC; CDR3aa: CASSLQGHKETQYF
j_gene: TRBJ2-1; abundance: few; d_gene: TRBD2; v_gene: TRBV20-1; CDR3nt: TGCAGTGCCGTTACTAGCGGGAGCACACTGAACTACAATGAGCAGTTCTTC; CDR3aa: CSAVTSGSTLNYNEQFF
j_gene: TRBJ2-7; abundance: .; d_gene: TRBD1; v_gene: TRBV7-2; CDR3nt: TGTGCCAGCAGCCCGGGACAGGGAATCAGGTACGAGCAGTACTTC; CDR3aa: CASSPGQGIRYEQYF
j_gene: TRBJ2-1; abundance: few; d_gene: TRBD2; v_gene: TRBV4-1; CDR3nt: TGCGCCAGCAGCCAAATGACAGGCGGGAGGTCCTACAATGAGCAGTTCTTC; CDR3aa: CASSQMTGGRSYNEQFF
j_gene: TRBJ2-7; abundance: .; d_gene: .; v_gene: TRBV19; CDR3nt: TGTGCCAGTAGTATACACGGAGCTTACCCCGAGCAGTACTTC; CDR3aa: CASSIHGAYPEQYF
j_gene: TRBJ2-2; abundance: many; d_gene: TRBD1; v_gene: TRBV28; CDR3nt: TGTGCCAGCAGTTCGGGACAGATGAACACCGGGGAGCTGTTTTTT; CDR3aa: CASSSGQMNTGELFF
j_gene: TRBJ1-1; abundance: few; d_gene: .; v_gene: TRBV29-1; CDR3nt: TGCAGCGTTGATAGCTACACTGAAGCTTTCTTT; CDR3aa: CSVDSYTEAFF
j_gene: TRBJ2-1; abundance: .; d_gene: TRBD2; v_gene: TRBV7-2; CDR3nt: TGTGCCAGCAGCTCCCTGGGACTAGCGGAGGGGAATGAGCAGTTCTTC; CDR3aa: CASSSLGLAEGNEQFF
j_gene: TRBJ2-3; abundance: few; d_gene: TRBD2; v_gene: TRBV11-1; CDR3nt: TGTGCCAGCAGCCCCCCTATCGGGCTAGCGGGTATGAATGAAGCGCAGTATTTT; CDR3aa: CASSPPIGLAGMNEAQYF